These 14 T cell receptor beta chains originate from one sample sequenced in a study of blood T cell repertoires in COVID-19. Only in-frame clones appear in the TCRdb table, and some are missing; sequencing was by immunoSEQ multiplex PCR. The table shows over 200,000 clones, with 70% to 90% occurring only once. The sample comprised peripheral blood. The receptor source for this set is a man aged 25-40 years with COVID-19, enrolled during active disease.

The V and J genes are TRBV5-4 and TRBJ1-6, with 8 bases identical to TRBD1. V gave up 2 bases and J gave up 1 base; unmatched junction bases: 2. Germline V gene lookup returns CDR1 SGHNT and CDR2 YYREEE (reference sequence). The length of the CDR3 is 16 residues. Here the CDR3 DNA reads TGTGCCAGCAGCTTACAGGGGGAGTCCTATAATTCACCCCTCCACTTT. Translated, it gives CASSLQGESYNSPLHF.

V usage is TRBV10-3 and J usage is TRBJ1-3; D perhaps matches TRBD1 (5 bases). This CDR3 region has 13 residues. CDR1 and CDR2 from the germline V gene are ENHRY and SYGVKD. V was pared by 6 bases and J by 3 bases, with 9 bases between. The CDR3 DNA is TGTGCCATCAGGGACAACTTTGGAAACACCATATATTTT. This codes for CAIRDNFGNTIYF.

This chain's CDR3 is CASRFRAGSSYEQYF. In DNA, the CDR3 is TGTGCCAGCAGATTCCGAGCGGGGAGCTCCTACGAGCAGTACTTC. The chain recombines TRBV6-5 with TRBJ2-7, with 7 bases fitting TRBD2. The germline CDR1 and CDR2 sequences are MNHEY and SVGAGI. The CDR3 has 15 amino acids. Trimming cost V 6 bases and J 0 bases; bases outside gene matches: 8.

About this clone: The same CDR3 is also encoded by other DNA sequences in this sample. The rearrangement links TRBV6-2 or TRBV6-3 to TRBJ1-5; TRBD1 is a possible D gene (5 bases). Germline lookup yields CDR1 MNHEY and CDR2 SVGEGT. V gave up 1 base and J gave up 7 bases, with 11 bases separating them. This CDR3 contains 14 residues. Here the CDR3 reads CASSYFQGGQPQHF. The CDR3 nucleotides are TGTGCCAGCAGTTACTTTCAGGGAGGCCAGCCCCAGCATTTT.

V and J are TRBV28 and TRBJ2-7; 10 bases align to TRBD2. This CDR3 has 16 residues. The germline CDR1 and CDR2 sequences are MDHEN and SYDVKM. The V and J ends lost 6 bases and 3 bases, in that order; junction bases with no gene match: 11. CDR3 protein: CASSFQGLAGVYEQYF. The CDR3 DNA follows: TGTGCCAGCAGCTTTCAAGGCCTAGCGGGAGTCTACGAGCAGTACTTC.

The chain couples TRBV5-5 to TRBJ1-1, with 8 bases identical to TRBD1. V trimming: 0 bases; J trimming: 0 bases; junction bases outside the gene matches: 4. Germline CDR1 and CDR2: SGHKS and YYEKEE (reference sequence). The CDR3 has 16 residues. The CDR3 sequence: CASSLDQGAMNTEAFF. CDR3 nucleotide sequence: TGTGCCAGCAGCTTGGACCAGGGGGCTATGAACACTGAAGCTTTCTTT.

This clone showed up just once. The chain employs TRBV5-4 and TRBJ2-3; a weak D match, TRBD1 (5 bases). Germline V gives CDR1 SGHNT, CDR2 YYREEE (reference sequence). The CDR3 totals 16 residues. Deletions cut 4 bases from V and 0 bases from J, with 15 bases between. In DNA form, the CDR3 reads TGTGCCAGCAGCCGAATTAGGGGCTCTAGCACAGATACGCAGTATTTT. Translation: CASSRIRGSSTDTQYF.

This chain connects TRBV30 to TRBJ2-2; D is possibly TRBD2 (6 bases). CDR3 length: 14 amino acids. The V end was cut by 0 bases, the J end by 6 bases, with 11 bases between. The germline V gene has CDR1 GTSNPN and CDR2 SVGIG (reference sequence). CDR3 sequence: CAWSVFGGAGELFF. The CDR3 DNA sequence: TGTGCCTGGAGTGTATTTGGCGGGGCCGGGGAGCTGTTTTTT.

The rearrangement joins TRBV10-3 to TRBJ2-7; tentatively, D is TRBD1 (6 bases). V lost 6 bases to trimming and J lost 2 bases, with 17 bases between them. The CDR3 length is 15 residues. The germline gives CDR1 ENHRY, CDR2 SYGVKD. CDR3 DNA: TGTGCCATCAGAATCACAGGGTTTGAAACCTACGAGCAGTACTTC. Translated: CAIRITGFETYEQYF.

The rearrangement joins TRBV12-3 or TRBV12-4 to TRBJ2-1; 7 bases are shared with TRBD1. J lost 3 bases, V lost 5 bases, and 1 base had no gene match. This CDR3 is built from 13 residues. The CDR3 region is CASSRTGYNEQFF. In DNA form, the CDR3 reads TGTGCCAGCAGTCGGACAGGCTACAATGAGCAGTTCTTC.

The rearrangement links TRBV21-1 to TRBJ2-7; the table calls TRBD2, which could not be checked here. TRBV21-1 is noted as a pseudogene. The CDR3 is made up of 15 amino acids. The CDR3 sequence is CASSKSTSGNGEQYF. Written as DNA, the CDR3 is TGTGCCAGCAGCAAATCGACTAGCGGGAACGGCGAGCAGTACTTC.

This chain joins TRBV30 and TRBJ1-6, with D unclear. The V gene's germline CDR1 is GTSNPN and CDR2 SVGIG (reference sequence). V lost 5 bases and J lost 3, with 11 bases in between. The CDR3 sequence is 14 residues long. CDR3 bases: TGTGCCTGGTCCTTACTGGTCTATAATTCACCCCTCCACTTT. As protein: CAWSLLVYNSPLHF.

The chain carries TRBV7-9 and TRBJ2-1; D gene unclear. Trimming removed 2 bases at V and 8 bases at J, with 4 bases between. The CDR3 consists of 11 residues. The germline V gene has CDR1 SEHNR and CDR2 FQNEAQ (reference sequence). The CDR3 protein is CASSLFDEQFF. The CDR3 DNA follows: TGTGCCAGCAGCTTATTCGATGAGCAGTTCTTC.

The V call is TRBV5-1, the J call TRBJ1-1; the D is unclear. Trimming left V 0 bases short and J 5 bases short, with 14 bases between. Germline lookup yields CDR1 SGHRS and CDR2 YFSETQ. This CDR3 is built from 15 residues. CDR3 residues: CASSLVGSGRTEAFF. The CDR3 DNA sequence: TGCGCCAGCAGCTTGGTTGGGAGTGGGCGTACTGAAGCTTTCTTT.